This entry lists 11 T cell receptor beta chains sequenced from one sample in a study of prognosis after radiotherapy for stage I lung cancer. Amplification of TCR beta CDR3 from genomic DNA used two-round multiplex PCR. Round-one PCR had primers specific to each TRBV and TRBJ gene. MiXCR was run by TCRdb on the multiplex PCR reads, yielding one entry per CDR3 protein. Of about 16,000 distinct CDR3 sequences listed, about 43% are singletons. The specimen was PBMCs, collected before or after stereotactic body radiation therapy (not recorded which). Receptor source: a donor of 50 years or more with non-small cell lung cancer.

The genes are TRBV5-1 and TRBJ2-1; the match to TRBD2 covers 8 bases. Germline CDR1 is SGHRS and CDR2 is YFSETQ. CDR3 size: 16 residues. J was trimmed by 5 bases and V by 1 base; bases with no gene match: 8. The CDR3 DNA sequence: TGCGCCAGCAGCTTGTTGGGACTAGTAGCTGACAATGAGCAGTTCTTC. Translated: CASSLLGLVADNEQFF.

The rearrangement joins TRBV5-1 to TRBJ2-2; 13 bases align to TRBD2. CDR3 length: 16 amino acids. Per germline, CDR1 SGHRS and CDR2 YFSETQ. V lost 4 bases, J lost 1 base, and 1 base stayed unmatched. The CDR3, as DNA: TGCGCCAGCAGCCGACTAGCGGGAGGGAACACCGGGGAGCTGTTTTTT. It is translated as CASSRLAGGNTGELFF.

This clonotype was found many times. The rearrangement links TRBV3-1 to TRBJ1-1; tentative D call: TRBD1 (6 bases). Trimming shortened V by 2 bases and J by 3 bases, and 10 bases separated the two germline ends. Germline V gene lookup returns CDR1 LGHDT and CDR2 YNNKEL (reference sequence). This CDR3 spans 14 amino acids. The CDR3 loop reads CASSQRTAHTEAFF. CDR3 bases: TGTGCCAGCAGCCAACGGACAGCTCACACTGAAGCTTTCTTT.

In regard to this clonotype: A far larger clone is a single base away, which makes a read error likely. The chain links TRBV6-9 to TRBJ1-1; 7 positions agree with TRBD1. Germline-derived CDR1 and CDR2 are MNHGY and SVAAGI. The CDR3 length is 14 residues. This CDR3 reads CAGSFAGGATEAFF. Here the CDR3 DNA reads TGTGCCGGCAGTTTTGCAGGGGGTGCCACTGAAGCTTTCTTT.

The table lists this clonotype with many counts. The chain has TRBV3-1 and TRBJ1-2; no reliable D call. Germline V gene data show CDR1 as LGHDT and CDR2 as YNNKEL (reference sequence). Trimming took 3 bases from V and 4 from J, leaving 12 bases between them. The CDR3 consists of 14 residues. CDR3 residues: CASSQRAVTYGYTF. CDR3 DNA sequence: TGTGCCAGCAGCCAGAGGGCGGTAACCTATGGCTACACCTTC.

The chain combines TRBV5-1 with TRBJ2-1; possible D gene TRBD2, 5 bases. V was clipped by 1 base and J by 6 bases, with 11 bases between them. The length of the CDR3 is 14 residues. CDR1 is SGHRS, CDR2 YFSETQ, per germline. For the CDR3, the DNA is TGCGCCAGCAGCTTGACTAGTACCCCCAATGAGCAGTTCTTC. Protein sequence: CASSLTSTPNEQFF.

This clonotype was recorded at least ten times. An end of the junction differs from the germline gene, which may be a read error. The rearrangement uses TRBV7-7 and TRBJ2-3; D not certain. In germline, CDR1 is SSHAT, CDR2 FNYEAQ (reference sequence). CDR3 size: 14 residues. The CDR3 region is CASSLGNGTDTQYF. The DNA of the CDR3 is TGTGCTAGCAGCTTAGGGAACGGGACAGATACGCAGTATTTT.

This clonotype was observed many times. The chain couples TRBV7-2 to TRBJ2-1; D unclear. Per germline, CDR1 SGHTA and CDR2 FQGNSA. There are 11 residues in the CDR3. V shed 3 bases and J shed 4 bases, with 1 base lying between them. The CDR3 loop reads CASSFYNEQFF. CDR3 DNA: TGTGCCAGCAGCTTTTACAATGAGCAGTTCTTC. Supplemented by reference TRBV7-2 and TRBJ2-1, the full variable domain reads GAGVSQSPSNKVTEKGKDVELRCDPISGHTALYWYRQSLGQGLEFLIYFQGNSAPDKSGLPSDRFSAERTGGSVSTLTIQRTQQEDSAVYLCASSFYNEQFFGPGTRLTVL.

This clonotype was seen repeatedly, ten times or more. CDR3 region: CASSVGGSFEEQYF. As DNA, the CDR3 is TGTGCCAGCAGCGTAGGCGGGAGTTTCGAGGAGCAGTACTTC. The rearrangement links TRBV9 to TRBJ2-7; 7 bases are shared with TRBD2. CDR3 size: 14 residues. V gave up 0 bases and J gave up 7 bases; unmatched junction bases: 7. Germline CDR1 is SGDLS and CDR2 is YYNGEE.

Concerning this clonotype: The junction shows a germline mismatch at one end, possibly a read error. V usage is TRBV12-3 or TRBV12-4 and J usage is TRBJ1-6; 8 bases agree with TRBD1. The CDR3 covers 15 residues. For the CDR3, the DNA is TGTGCCAGCAGTATTCAGGGGGCGGGGGATTCACCCCTACAATTT. Amino acids: CASSIQGAGDSPLQF.

This clonotype has at least ten counts. The V gene is TRBV6-7, the J gene TRBJ2-2; 7 bases map to TRBD1. TRBV6-7 has ORF status, its function being uncertain. V lost 2 bases to trimming and J lost 3 bases; unmatched junction nucleotides: 12. The CDR3 is 18 amino acids. The CDR3 sequence: CASSYPRLRDRDTGELFF. DNA of the CDR3: TGTGCCAGCAGTTACCCGCGACTCCGGGACAGAGACACCGGGGAGCTGTTTTTT.